This note documents a single TCR beta chain sequence. This clone's antigen is unknown. Base qualities are not recorded, but no much larger clone differs from it by a single base. These data belong to a study of T cells in Graves' hyperthyroidism and ophthalmopathy (dated by TCRdb to between 2018 and 2020). At the level of the whole study: Peripheral blood was sampled at the time of initial diagnosis, prior to any treatment. TCR V-J signatures able to tell the groups apart were searched for in a discovery cohort of some 97 patients, of whom fewer than 45 had Graves' ophthalmopathy and some 60 had stable Graves' hyperthyroidism. Whether ophthalmopathy could be predicted prospectively was tested in an independent validation cohort made up of under 20 hyperthyroidism patients plus 17 patients who later progressed to ophthalmopathy. The 75 to 100 discovery patients were divided at random into training and test sets in a 7:3 ratio. In several Graves' hyperthyroidism patients, the study also compared T-cell repertoires from thyroid tissue with T-cell repertoires from blood. Once sampling was done, hyperthyroidism patients were given methimazole at a starting dose of 30 mg daily, whereas ophthalmopathy patients were given high-dose intravenous methylprednisolone. The paper reports TCR Vbeta CDR3 sequencing of approximately 140 peripheral blood samples: some 44 ophthalmopathy, 75 to 80 hyperthyroidism and around 17 progressor patients.

Graves' hyperthyroidism was defined as stable when no progression to ophthalmopathy occurred over 18 months of follow-up. Hyperthyroidism patients were newly diagnosed, had a disease duration of under 2 months, and were aged 18 to 65 years. Exclusion was applied to patients with uncontrolled infections, other autoimmune diseases, pregnancy or lactation. Clinical symptoms, serum thyroxine and TRAb, thyroid ultrasound, and orbital computed tomography formed the basis for the diagnoses. Ficoll-Paque density gradient centrifugation was used to isolate PBMCs from about 10 ml of fresh peripheral blood. Total RNA was extracted with Trizol reagent, and quality was checked on an Agilent 2100 Bioanalyzer. The V end gives up 0 bases and the J end 0 bases, leaving 5 bases in the junction not matched to a gene. Spanning cysteine to phenylalanine, the CDR3 consists of 18 amino acids. The kept DNA is CDR3 alone, 54 bases in frame from the first base. The germline V gene (reference sequence) gives CDR1 as LGHDT and CDR2 as YNNKEL.

TCR beta CDR3 regions were amplified from RNA transcripts. For the first round of RT-PCR on the TCR CDR3, the HTBI primer set was used together with the Qiagen OneStep RT-PCR kit. Libraries were constructed in a second round of multiplex PCR, after which size selection and purification were carried out. The libraries were sequenced on an Illumina HiSeq2000 using paired-end 100 bp reads. For the original study's pipeline: SOAPnuke was used to process the raw data, throwing out any read that contained adapters or uncalled bases, had a mean Phred below 15, or lacked an exact constant-primer or identifier match. High-quality paired reads were merged with COPE v1.2.5, and unique nucleotide sequences were defined as clonotypes. MiTCR v1.1 was used to align clonotypes to the IMGT TRBV, TRBD and TRBJ reference segments. Only V-J combinations with frequency above 0.0001, covering about 99% of repertoires, were analysed. The TCS score was defined as the ratio of F50 (clonal expansion) to E x V (chaos), calculated using BLOSUM62-based TCRdist between CDR3 peptides within each V-J. Welch's t-statistics and random forest reduced 500 to 550 V-J features to 13, which were used in a naive Bayes classifier (R e1071). TCRdb passed the public sequencing reads through fastp at Q25 and MiXCR, retaining productive beta sequences. For every CDR3 protein sequence, its rows merge into one entry that carries the most common genes and DNA. The V and J calls reflect TCRdb's pipeline rather than the authors' work. This sample comprises approximately 640,000 distinct CDR3 sequences, 15% to 20% of them detected only once. The leading ten clones occupy 3.5% to 4% of the sample.

Overall study results and their limits: Blood samples also contained most of the expanded thyroid clonotypes (frequency above 0.001), which suggests that blood repertoires may reflect thyroid immune responses. No statistical method was used to fix the sample size in advance, and group allocation was not hidden from the investigators. During validation, the model predicted progression to ophthalmopathy a median of around 6 months ahead of onset, with roughly 65% sensitivity and 72.22% specificity. A model built on a 13 V-J signature distinguished ophthalmopathy from stable hyperthyroidism, reaching roughly 88% sensitivity and 81.08% specificity in cross-validation and 80%/75% in testing.

Sequencing was carried out using blood. The receptor comes from a woman in her twenties or thirties with Graves' hyperthyroidism. The V and J genes are TRBV3-1 and TRBJ2-6; 7 junctional bases match TRBD2. CDR3 protein: CASSQDQAGVSGANVLTF. The nucleotide sequence reads as follows: TGTGCCAGCAGCCAAGATCAGGCGGGGGTCTCTGGGGCCAACGTCCTGACTTTC.